This TCR beta chain originates from a study of neoadjuvant nivolumab and ipilimumab in lung cancer. The method was immunoSEQ multiplex PCR; TCRdb's version includes in-frame clones alone and lacks a portion of them. Of fewer than 7,000 clones in the sample, 90% to 95% were seen once. CDR3 size: 14 residues. V dropped 5 bases and J dropped 0 bases, with 11 bases sitting between them. The germline gives CDR1 SGHNT, CDR2 YENEEA. This sample comprised blood, obtained after neoadjuvant nivolumab, alone or with ipilimumab, at or shortly before surgery. The V gene is TRBV11-3, the J gene TRBJ2-7; a weak D match, TRBD1 (6 bases). The clonotype was recovered from an adult with non-small cell lung cancer. Some clones in this sample may be carry-over from other donors' samples. The CDR3 DNA reads TGTGCCAGCAGCCACGGACAGCGCTCCTACGAGCAGTACTTC. It yields the protein CASSHGQRSYEQYF.